The entry that follows covers one T cell receptor beta chain sequence. These data belong to a study of OX40 agonist ivuxolimab in advanced cancers. Using immunoSEQ multiplex PCR, the repertoire was profiled, and TCRdb retains in-frame clones only, with some absent. The repertoire holds about 26,000 clones, with about three quarters as singletons. Germline V gene lookup returns CDR1 SNHLY and CDR2 FYNNEI. CDR3 length equals 13 residues. After removal of 8 bases from V and 5 bases from J, the junction contained 8 bases not matched to a gene. This sequence originates from an adult with an advanced solid tumor such as melanoma, head and neck, liver or kidney cancer. The J gene is TRBJ2-7, the V gene TRBV2; 8 nucleotides match TRBD1. The source was CD4+ or CD8+ T cells sorted from blood, collected in a trial of the OX40 agonist ivuxolimab. The CDR3 coding sequence is TGTGCCAGCCTGGTAGGACAGGGTAACGAGCAGTACTTC. Translating it yields CASLVGQGNEQYF.